This entry is about one T cell receptor (beta chain). What it binds is unknown. Assay used: immunoSEQ multiplex PCR; TCRdb lists only in-frame clones, some missing. The sample yields over 95,000 clones, approximately 90% seen once. Per germline, CDR1 MNHEY and CDR2 SMNVEV (reference sequence). V was cut by 5 bases and J by 6 bases, with 7 bases left in between. The CDR3 totals 12 residues. These data are taken from a study of T cell responses to AZD1222 COVID-19 vaccine. Study-wide results and limits: Without day 14 samples, only post-peak T cell repertoires were studied.

This chain links TRBV27 with TRBJ1-4; D not resolved. Sequencing used peripheral blood, obtained on day 0 of AZD1222 vaccination. This clonotype was sampled from an adult in good health. The CDR3 is CASSPSYEKLFF. The DNA of the CDR3 is TGTGCCAGCAGTCCCTCGTATGAAAAACTGTTTTTT.